This TCR beta chain was captured by sequencing in a study of cytomegalovirus exposure and HLA in healthy donors. Study-level findings and limits: Later examination showed HLA-associated TCR beta chains had greater clonal expansion than equally common others. An analysis that was carried out later associated 16,951 TCR beta sequences with HLA alleles at 0.05 false discovery rate.

Use of 60 Vbeta and 13 Jbeta primers characterized the PCR. The table came from immunoSEQ multiplex PCR; TCRdb's copy has only in-frame clones and leaves some out. The sample records 110,000 to 150,000 clones, 70% being singletons. The germline CDR1 and CDR2 sequences are SEHNR and FQNEAQ (reference sequence). V trimming: 5 bases; J trimming: 4 bases; junction bases outside the gene matches: 9. The CDR3 runs 16 residues. A remark on this clone: What it binds is not known.

The source material was PBMCs. The chain joins TRBV7-9 to TRBJ2-5; 11 bases line up with TRBD2. This TCR was sampled from a woman aged 30 to 39 in good health and CMV-seronegative. This CDR3 is CASSPDILAGGETQYF. The CDR3 nucleotides read TGTGCCAGCAGCCCCGACATTCTAGCGGGAGGAGAGACCCAGTACTTC.